This T cell receptor beta chain was captured in a study of blood T cell repertoires in COVID-19. Overall study context: Sources were T cells, B-cell-depleted T cells, or PBMCs; the material itself was cDNA or gDNA.

As processed by the authors: Amplification of reference gene primers provided the estimated nucleated cell counts. The repertoire was sequenced with immunoSEQ multiplex PCR; TCRdb's copy has only in-frame clones and lacks some. That table supplies the V and J calls and clone size; D and trimming were determined from the DNA. The table shows more than 85,000 clones, with approximately 85% occurring only once. The CDR3 is made up of 14 amino acids. V was clipped by 5 bases and J by 9 bases; unmatched bases: 9. Germline-derived CDR1 and CDR2 are SGHNT and YENEEA. This chain uses TRBV11-3 with TRBJ2-1; TRBD2 aligns across 8 bases. Sequencing was done on a sample of peripheral blood. The receptor's source is a man between 40 and 49 years old with active or convalescent COVID-19. The CDR3 nucleotides read TGTGCCAGCAGCCCAGGACTAGCAGCCGGTGAGCAGTTCTTC. It specifies CASSPGLAAGEQFF. The entire variable domain, with the rest obtained from reference TRBV11-3 and TRBJ2-1, is as follows: EAGVVQSPRYKIIEKKQPVAFWCNPISGHNTLYWYLQNLGQGPELLIRYENEEAVDDSQLPKDRFSAERLKGVDSTLKIQPAELGDSAVYLCASSPGLAAGEQFFGPGTRLTVL.